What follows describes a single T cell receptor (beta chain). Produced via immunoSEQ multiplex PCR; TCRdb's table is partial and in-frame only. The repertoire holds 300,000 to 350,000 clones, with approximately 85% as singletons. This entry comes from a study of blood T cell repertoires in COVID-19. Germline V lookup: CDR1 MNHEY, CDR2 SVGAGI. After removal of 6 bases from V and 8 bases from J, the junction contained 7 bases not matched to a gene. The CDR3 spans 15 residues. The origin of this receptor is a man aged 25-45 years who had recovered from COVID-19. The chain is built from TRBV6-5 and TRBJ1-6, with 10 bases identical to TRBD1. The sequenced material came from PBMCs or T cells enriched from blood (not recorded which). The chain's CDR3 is CASRKETGGDSPLHF. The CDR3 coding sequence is TGTGCCAGCAGGAAAGAGACAGGGGGCGATTCACCCCTCCACTTT.